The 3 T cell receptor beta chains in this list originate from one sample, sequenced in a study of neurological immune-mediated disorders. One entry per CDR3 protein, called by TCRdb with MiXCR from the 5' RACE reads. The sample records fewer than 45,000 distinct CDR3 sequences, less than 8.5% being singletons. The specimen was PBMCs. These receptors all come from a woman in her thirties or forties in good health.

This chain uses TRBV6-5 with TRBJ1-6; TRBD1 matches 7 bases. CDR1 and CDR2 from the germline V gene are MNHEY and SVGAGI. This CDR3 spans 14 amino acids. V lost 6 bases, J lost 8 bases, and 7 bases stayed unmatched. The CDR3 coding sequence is TGTGCCAGCAGCCAGGGGGTCAGGGATTCACCCCTCCACTTT. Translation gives CASSQGVRDSPLHF.

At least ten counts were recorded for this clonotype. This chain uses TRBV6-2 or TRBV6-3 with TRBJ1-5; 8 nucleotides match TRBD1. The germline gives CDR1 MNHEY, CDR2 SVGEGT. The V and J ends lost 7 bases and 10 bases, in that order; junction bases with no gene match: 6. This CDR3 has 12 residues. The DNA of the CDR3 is TGTGCCAGCACCAAAGGACAGGGACCCCAGCATTTT. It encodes CASTKGQGPQHF.

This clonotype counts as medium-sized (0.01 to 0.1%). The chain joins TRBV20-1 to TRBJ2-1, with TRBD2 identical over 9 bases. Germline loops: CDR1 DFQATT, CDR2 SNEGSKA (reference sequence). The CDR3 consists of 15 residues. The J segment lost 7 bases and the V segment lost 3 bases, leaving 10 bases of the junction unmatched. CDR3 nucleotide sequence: TGCAGTGCTAGTAACGGGCTAGCGGGAAGGAATGAGCAGTTCTTC. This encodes CSASNGLAGRNEQFF.